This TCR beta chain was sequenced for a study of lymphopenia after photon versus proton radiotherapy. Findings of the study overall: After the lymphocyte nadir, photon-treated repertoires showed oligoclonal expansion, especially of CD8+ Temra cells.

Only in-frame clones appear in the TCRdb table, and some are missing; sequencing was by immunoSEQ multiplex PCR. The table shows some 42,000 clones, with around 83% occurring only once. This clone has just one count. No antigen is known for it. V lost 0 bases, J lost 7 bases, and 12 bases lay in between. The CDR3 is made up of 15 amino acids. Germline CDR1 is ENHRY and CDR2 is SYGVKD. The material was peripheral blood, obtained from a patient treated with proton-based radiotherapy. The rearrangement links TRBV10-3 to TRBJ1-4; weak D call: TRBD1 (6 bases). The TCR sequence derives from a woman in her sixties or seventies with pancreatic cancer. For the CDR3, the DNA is TGTGCCATCAGTGAGTCAACAGGGAAGGGTGAAAAACTGTTTTTT. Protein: CAISESTGKGEKLFF.